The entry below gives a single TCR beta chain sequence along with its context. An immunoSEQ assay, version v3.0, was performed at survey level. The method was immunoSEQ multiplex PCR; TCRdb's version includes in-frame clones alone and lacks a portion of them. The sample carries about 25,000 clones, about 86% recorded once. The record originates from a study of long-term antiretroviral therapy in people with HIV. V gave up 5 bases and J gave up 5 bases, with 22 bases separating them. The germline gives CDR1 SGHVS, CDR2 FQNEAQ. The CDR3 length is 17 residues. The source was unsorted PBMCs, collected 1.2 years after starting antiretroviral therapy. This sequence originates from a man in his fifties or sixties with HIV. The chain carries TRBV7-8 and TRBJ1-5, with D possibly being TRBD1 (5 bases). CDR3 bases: TGTGCCAGCAGCCGTGACTCCGGGGACCGCCTCGATCAGCCCCAGCATTTT. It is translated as CASSRDSGDRLDQPQHF.